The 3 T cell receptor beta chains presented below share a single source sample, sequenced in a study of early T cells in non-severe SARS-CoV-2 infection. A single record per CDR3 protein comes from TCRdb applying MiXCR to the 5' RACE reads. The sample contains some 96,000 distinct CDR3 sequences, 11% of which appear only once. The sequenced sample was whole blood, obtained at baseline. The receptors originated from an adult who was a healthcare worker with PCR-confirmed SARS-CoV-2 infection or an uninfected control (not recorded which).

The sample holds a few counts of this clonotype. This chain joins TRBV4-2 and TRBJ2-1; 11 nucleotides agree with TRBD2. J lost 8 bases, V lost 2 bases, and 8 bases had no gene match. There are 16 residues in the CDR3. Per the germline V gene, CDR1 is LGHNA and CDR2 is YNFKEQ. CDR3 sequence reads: CASSQPGLAVLDEQFF. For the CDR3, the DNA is TGTGCCAGCAGCCAACCGGGACTAGCGGTTCTCGATGAGCAGTTCTTC.

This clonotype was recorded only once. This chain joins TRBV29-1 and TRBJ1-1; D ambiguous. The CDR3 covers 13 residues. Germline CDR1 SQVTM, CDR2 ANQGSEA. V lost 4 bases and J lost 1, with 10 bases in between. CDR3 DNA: TGCAGCGTTGTCCCCGACGGGAACACTGAAGCTTTCTTT. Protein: CSVVPDGNTEAFF.

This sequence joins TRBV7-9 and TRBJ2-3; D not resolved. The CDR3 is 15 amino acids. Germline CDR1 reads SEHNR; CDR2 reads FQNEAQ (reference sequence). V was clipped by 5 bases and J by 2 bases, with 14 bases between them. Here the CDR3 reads CASSVVAVFTDTQYF. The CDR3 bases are TGTGCCAGCAGCGTAGTCGCAGTCTTCACAGATACGCAGTATTTT. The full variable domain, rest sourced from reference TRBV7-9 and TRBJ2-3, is DTGVSQNPRHKITKRGQNVTFRCDPISEHNRLYWYRQTLGQGPEFLTYFQNEAQLEKSRLLSDRFSAERPKGSFSTLEIQRTEQGDSAMYLCASSVVAVFTDTQYFGPGTRLTVL.